This T cell receptor (beta chain) was identified during a study of cytomegalovirus exposure and HLA in healthy donors. About this clone: At one end, the junction sequence differs from germline, possibly due to a read error.

CDR1 is SGHNT and CDR2 is YYREEE in the germline V gene (reference sequence). CDR3 length: 14 residues. The PCR contained 60 Vbeta and 13 Jbeta primers. Some clones are missing from TCRdb's copy, which holds only in-frame ones; the method was immunoSEQ multiplex PCR. The data show under 150,000 clones, 70% to 85% seen once. This sequence joins TRBV5-4 and TRBJ2-7; D call uncertain. The source material was PBMCs. The receptor was isolated from a male donor in good health and CMV-seronegative. The CDR3 protein is CAGSLGKSSYEQYF. CDR3 nucleotide sequence: TGTGCCGGCAGCTTGGGTAAGAGCTCCTACGAGCAGTACTTC.